The 24 T cell receptor beta chains reported below all come from one sample, sequenced in a study of CXCR3-negative and CXCR3-positive naive CD8 T cells. Preparation of TRB cDNA libraries relied on 5' RACE carrying UMI labels. TCRdb re-called the 5' RACE reads; one entry per CDR3 protein, DNA not given. This sample's table reports about 90,000 distinct CDR3 sequences. The specimen was naive CXCR3- CD8+ T cells from blood. The subset is: CD45RO-CCR7+CD27+CD95- naive CD8+ T cells lacking CXCR3 (TNR3-). The receptors were gathered from a human donor in good health. Some clones in this sample may be carry-over from other donors' samples.

The chain has TRBV6-5 and TRBJ1-2. The germline CDR1 and CDR2 sequences are MNHEY and SVGAGI. The CDR3 is made up of 13 amino acids. This chain's CDR3 is CASSYGTEYGYTF.

This chain links TRBV27 with TRBJ2-7; there is no DNA to check the TCRdb D call of TRBD2. Germline V gene lookup returns CDR1 MNHEY and CDR2 SMNVEV (reference sequence). There are 13 residues in the CDR3. The CDR3 reads CASNPSGRNEQYF.

The V and J genes are TRBV29-1 and TRBJ2-5; the TCRdb D gene call, TRBD1, has no DNA to confirm it. Germline V gives CDR1 SQVTM, CDR2 ANQGSEA. This CDR3 is built from 15 residues. CDR3 loop: CSVEEATGTRETQYF.

V usage is TRBV7-9 and J usage is TRBJ1-1; the TCRdb call, TRBD1, lacks DNA for checking. Germline CDR1 reads SEHNR; CDR2 reads FQNEAQ (reference sequence). This CDR3 has 15 residues. This CDR3 reads CASSELTGIITEAFF.

This chain connects TRBV29-1 to TRBJ1-2. CDR3 size: 12 residues. The germline V gene has CDR1 SQVTM and CDR2 ANQGSEA. The CDR3 protein is CSVEYANYGYTF.

V is TRBV12-3 or TRBV12-4 and J is TRBJ2-5; TCRdb's assignment of TRBD2 cannot be checked, as there is no DNA. CDR3 size: 15 residues. CDR3 region: CASSLALAGGETQYF.

This chain connects TRBV27 to TRBJ1-5. The germline CDR1 and CDR2 sequences are MNHEY and SMNVEV (reference sequence). The CDR3 length is 12 residues. The CDR3 loop reads CASGDVNQPQHF.

The V and J genes are TRBV2 and TRBJ2-3; TCRdb gives TRBD2 as the D gene, but with no DNA this cannot be confirmed. The length of the CDR3 is 13 residues. Germline V gives CDR1 SNHLY, CDR2 FYNNEI. The CDR3: CASSELPADTQYF.

The chain employs TRBV29-1 and TRBJ2-1; TCRdb reports TRBD2, a call that lacks DNA to check it against. The CDR3 has 13 residues. From germline, CDR1 is SQVTM and CDR2 ANQGSEA. The CDR3 sequence: CSVGEGGGNEQFF.

The rearrangement uses TRBV20-1 and TRBJ1-2; the TCRdb call, TRBD1, lacks DNA for checking. Germline V gene data show CDR1 as DFQATT and CDR2 as SNEGSKA (reference sequence). The CDR3 consists of 15 residues. CDR3 protein: CSAPGGQDRGVSYTF.

The chain recombines TRBV28 with TRBJ1-6; TCRdb reports TRBD1, a call that lacks DNA to check it against. The CDR3 contains 14 residues. Germline CDR1 is MDHEN and CDR2 is SYDVKM. The CDR3: CASSLDRGLRPLHF.

The chain employs TRBV12-3 or TRBV12-4 and TRBJ1-1; with no DNA, the TCRdb D assignment of TRBD1 cannot be verified. CDR3 size: 15 residues. CDR3: CASSLSTGFGTEAFF.

The chain joins TRBV12-3 or TRBV12-4 to TRBJ2-7. CDR3 length: 13 residues. The chain's CDR3 is CASSFGKVDEQYF.

The V and J genes are TRBV28 and TRBJ2-5. The length of the CDR3 is 12 residues. The V gene's germline CDR1 is MDHEN and CDR2 SYDVKM. The CDR3 reads CASRGSVETQYF.

The chain employs TRBV6-2 or TRBV6-3 and TRBJ2-2; TCRdb returns TRBD1, unconfirmable since there is no DNA. From germline, CDR1 is MNHEY and CDR2 SVGEGT. This CDR3 comprises 16 residues. The CDR3 protein is CASSRLDRRYTGELFF.

V and J are TRBV19 and TRBJ2-2; the TCRdb call, TRBD1, lacks DNA for checking. The CDR3 runs to 19 residues. The germline V gene encodes CDR1 LNHDA and CDR2 SQIVND (reference sequence). This CDR3 reads CPSSLDPGQEFFYTGELFF.

This sequence joins TRBV7-3 and TRBJ2-2; TCRdb gives TRBD2 as the D gene, but with no DNA this cannot be confirmed. The CDR3 runs 20 residues. The V gene's germline CDR1 is SGHTA and CDR2 FQGTGA. CDR3 sequence reads: CASSPIMPGLADPNTGELFF.

The genes are TRBV29-1 and TRBJ1-1; TCRdb returns TRBD1, unconfirmable since there is no DNA. The germline gives CDR1 SQVTM, CDR2 ANQGSEA. CDR3 size: 12 residues. The CDR3 loop reads CSVATRGAEAFF.

The genes are TRBV29-1 and TRBJ2-1; absent DNA, TCRdb's TRBD2 call cannot be checked. The length of the CDR3 is 11 residues. CDR1 and CDR2 from the germline V gene are SQVTM and ANQGSEA. This CDR3 is CSVDLEGEQFF.

The rearrangement uses TRBV29-1 and TRBJ2-7; the TCRdb D gene call, TRBD1, has no DNA to confirm it. The CDR3 spans 15 residues. Germline CDR1 SQVTM, CDR2 ANQGSEA. This CDR3 reads CSVELRDREYYEQYF.

The chain combines TRBV4-1 with TRBJ2-1; the D gene TCRdb calls, TRBD1, cannot be checked with no DNA. The CDR3 loop spans 15 amino acids. Looked up from germline, CDR1 is MGHRA and CDR2 is YSYEKL. The CDR3 sequence is CASSQDPRDGDEQFF.

The chain employs TRBV14 and TRBJ2-7; TCRdb's assignment of TRBD2 cannot be checked, as there is no DNA. Germline V gene data show CDR1 as SGHDN and CDR2 as FVKESK. CDR3 length: 15 residues. CDR3 in amino acids: CASSQGGNSVYEQYF.

The chain carries TRBV6-6 and TRBJ2-7. The CDR3 is made up of 12 amino acids. The V gene's germline CDR1 is MNHNY and CDR2 SVGAGI (reference sequence). The CDR3 protein is CASRQESYEQYF.

The rearrangement uses TRBV27 and TRBJ2-6; TCRdb's assignment of TRBD1 cannot be checked, as there is no DNA. CDR3 length: 18 amino acids. Germline CDR1 MNHEY, CDR2 SMNVEV (reference sequence). The CDR3 here is CASSPRGGLLSGANVLTF.